This T cell receptor beta chain appears in the sequencing data of a study of cytomegalovirus exposure and HLA in healthy donors. The V end lost 3 bases, the J end lost 5 bases, and 10 bases lay between the germline ends. The CDR3 loop spans 13 amino acids. Germline V gene data show CDR1 as MGHRA and CDR2 as YSYEKL. A note on this clone: Antigen specificity is unknown.

In the PCR, 60 Vbeta and 13 Jbeta primers were used. The table came from immunoSEQ multiplex PCR; TCRdb's copy has only in-frame clones and leaves some out. The profile shows around 130,000 clones, about 81% of them singletons. Study conclusions and caveats: A few of the chains that were CMV-associated were confirmed in vitro to be specific for CMV antigens.

This TCR came from a man aged 35 to 55 in good health and CMV-seronegative. The rearrangement joins TRBV4-1 to TRBJ2-5; D possibly corresponds to TRBD2 (6 bases). Sequencing was done on a sample of PBMCs. The CDR3 DNA sequence: TGCGCCAGCAGCCAGGAGGGCCGGGAGACCCAGTACTTC. Its protein is CASSQEGRETQYF.